This T cell receptor (beta chain) was observed in a study of cytomegalovirus exposure and HLA in healthy donors. Germline CDR1 SGHNT, CDR2 YYREEE (reference sequence). This CDR3 region has 15 residues. Trimming removed 5 bases from V and 4 bases from J, with 18 bases in between. Whole-study findings and limits: The Asian-associated ancestry cluster reportedly had fewer N-insertions than the 666-donor mean in a later analysis.

The PCR was carried out with 60 Vbeta primers and 13 Jbeta primers. Repertoires were generated with immunoSEQ multiplex PCR, while TCRdb's copy carries only in-frame clones and drops some. The sample holds a few hundred thousand clones; 80% to 95% are singletons and the top ten take about 1.7%. As regards this clone: Its antigen remains unknown.

Sequenced sample: PBMCs. The sequence came from a girl aged 2 to 9 in good health and CMV-seronegative. V is TRBV5-4 and J is TRBJ1-1; D gene uncertain. The CDR3 region is CASSPLTSTPTEAFF. In nucleotides, the CDR3 is TGTGCCAGCAGTCCGCTGACTTCCACGCCCACTGAAGCTTTCTTT.